One and the same sample provided the 6 T cell receptor beta chains below, sequenced in a study of shared clonotypes between healthy human individuals. Sequenced by immunoSEQ multiplex PCR; TCRdb stores in-frame clones only, minus some. The sample contains some 200,000 clones, roughly 70% of which appear only once. Sequencing used memory CD4+ T cells sorted from blood. Subset specified: CD45RA-negative fraction. The receptors stem from a man in his thirties or forties in good health.

This clone has just a few counts. The J gene is TRBJ2-7, the V gene TRBV10-3, with TRBD2 matching over 9 bases. This CDR3 contains 13 residues. Germline trimming cut 8 bases from V and 0 bases from J; bases unmatched to any gene: 2. Germline V gives CDR1 ENHRY, CDR2 SYGVKD. In DNA, the CDR3 is TGTGCCATCGCGGGGGGGAGCTCCTACGAGCAGTACTTC. Its translation is CAIAGGSSYEQYF.

The chain joins TRBV7-6 to TRBJ2-5, with D hard to call. The V gene's germline CDR1 is SGHVS and CDR2 FNYEAQ. This CDR3 has 11 residues. V lost 5 bases, J lost 5 bases, and 6 bases lay in between. CDR3 region: CASSREETQYF. CDR3 nucleotide sequence: TGTGCCAGCAGCAGAGAGGAGACCCAGTACTTC.

The genes are TRBV27 and TRBJ2-2, with 10 positions matching TRBD1. The CDR3 loop spans 15 amino acids. Per germline, CDR1 MNHEY and CDR2 SMNVEV (reference sequence). Trimming took 6 bases from V and 4 from J; bases not matched to a gene: 5. Written as DNA, the CDR3 is TGTGCCAGCAGGCCGGACAGGGGGAGCACCGGGGAGCTGTTTTTT. Translation: CASRPDRGSTGELFF.

V and J are TRBV14 and TRBJ2-5; D might be TRBD2 (6 bases). CDR1 is SGHDN, CDR2 FVKESK, per germline. Trimming pared 4 bases from V and 7 bases from J, leaving 22 bases between. The CDR3 spans 16 residues. The CDR3 nucleotides are TGTGCCAGCAGCCCCTCTTACCGCGGGACCGCCTGGACCCAGTACTTC. It encodes CASSPSYRGTAWTQYF.

This clone was seen more than once but under ten times. The chain uses TRBV28 and TRBJ2-3; D gene unclear. Germline V gene lookup returns CDR1 MDHEN and CDR2 SYDVKM. The CDR3 has 16 residues. Trimming took 3 bases from V and 0 from J, leaving 13 bases between them. DNA of the CDR3: TGTGCCAGCAGTTTTGGGTCGAGCCAGAGCACAGATACGCAGTATTTT. This translates into CASSFGSSQSTDTQYF.

This clone was seen just once. The rearrangement links TRBV5-6 to TRBJ2-3; D may be TRBD2 (6 bases). The ends were cut back, 0 bases at V and 5 bases at J, with 16 bases in the middle. This CDR3 is built from 16 residues. Germline CDR1 reads SGHDT; CDR2 reads YYEEEE. CDR3 coding DNA: TGTGCCAGCAGCTTGGACTCCGGGAGTAAAAAAGATACGCAGTATTTT. As protein: CASSLDSGSKKDTQYF. The complete variable domain, with remaining parts taken from reference TRBV5-6 and TRBJ2-3, reads DAGVTQSPTHLIKTRGQQVTLRCSPKSGHDTVSWYQQALGQGPQFIFQYYEEEERQRGNFPDRFSGHQFPNYSSELNVNALLLGDSALYLCASSLDSGSKKDTQYFGPGTRLTVL.